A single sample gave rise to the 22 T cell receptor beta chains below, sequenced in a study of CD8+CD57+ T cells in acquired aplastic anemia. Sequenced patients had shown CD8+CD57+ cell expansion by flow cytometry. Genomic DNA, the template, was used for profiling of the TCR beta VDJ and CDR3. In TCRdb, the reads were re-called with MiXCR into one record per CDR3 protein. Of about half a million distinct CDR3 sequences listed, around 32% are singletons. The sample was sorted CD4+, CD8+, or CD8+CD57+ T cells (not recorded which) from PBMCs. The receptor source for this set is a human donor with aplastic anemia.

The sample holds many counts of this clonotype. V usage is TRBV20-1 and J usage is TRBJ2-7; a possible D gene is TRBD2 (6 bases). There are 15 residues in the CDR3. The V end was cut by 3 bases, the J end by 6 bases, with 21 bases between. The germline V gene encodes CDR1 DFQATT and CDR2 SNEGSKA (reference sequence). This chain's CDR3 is CSASWDSTHSTEQYF. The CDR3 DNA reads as TGCAGTGCTAGTTGGGACTCGACACATTCTACCGAGCAGTACTTC.

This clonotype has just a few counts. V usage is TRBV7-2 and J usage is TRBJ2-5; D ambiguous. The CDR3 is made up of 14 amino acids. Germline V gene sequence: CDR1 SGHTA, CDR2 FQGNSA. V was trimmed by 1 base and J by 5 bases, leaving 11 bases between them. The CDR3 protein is CASSLVEARETQYF. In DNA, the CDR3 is TGTGCCAGCAGCTTAGTTGAGGCCCGGGAGACCCAGTACTTC.

The CDR3 loop is CATSASGGSYEQYF. The CDR3, as DNA: TGTGCCACCAGTGCGAGCGGGGGATCCTACGAGCAGTACTTC. The genes are TRBV24-1 and TRBJ2-7, with 8 positions matching TRBD2. V dropped 5 bases and J dropped 1; count of bases not matched to a gene: 3. There are 14 residues in the CDR3. CDR1 is KGHDR, CDR2 SFDVKD, per germline.

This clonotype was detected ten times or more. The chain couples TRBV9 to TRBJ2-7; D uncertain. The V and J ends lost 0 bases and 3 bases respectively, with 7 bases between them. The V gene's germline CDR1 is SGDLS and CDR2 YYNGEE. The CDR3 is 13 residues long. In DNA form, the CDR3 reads TGTGCCAGCAGCGTAGGGGTATACTACGAGCAGTACTTC. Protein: CASSVGVYYEQYF. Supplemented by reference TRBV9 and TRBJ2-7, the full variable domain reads DSGVTQTPKHLITATGQRVTLRCSPRSGDLSVYWYQQSLDQGLQFLIQYYNGEERAKGNILERFSAQQFPDLHSELNLSSLELGDSALYFCASSVGVYYEQYFGPGTRLTVT.

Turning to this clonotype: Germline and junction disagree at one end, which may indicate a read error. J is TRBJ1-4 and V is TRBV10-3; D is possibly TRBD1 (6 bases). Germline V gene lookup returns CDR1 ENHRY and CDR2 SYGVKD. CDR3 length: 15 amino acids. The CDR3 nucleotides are TGTGCCATCAGTGAGCAACAGGGAACTAATGAAAAACTGTTCTTT. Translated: CAISEQQGTNEKLFF.

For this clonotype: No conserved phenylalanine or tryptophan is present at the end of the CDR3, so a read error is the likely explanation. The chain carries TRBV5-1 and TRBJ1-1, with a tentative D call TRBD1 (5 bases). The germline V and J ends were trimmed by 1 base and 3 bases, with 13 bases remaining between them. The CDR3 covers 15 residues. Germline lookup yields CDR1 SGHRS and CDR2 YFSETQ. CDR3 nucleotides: TGCGCCAGCAGCTTGAATCATGGAGGGGACACTGAAGCTTTCCTT. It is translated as CASSLNHGGDTEAFL.

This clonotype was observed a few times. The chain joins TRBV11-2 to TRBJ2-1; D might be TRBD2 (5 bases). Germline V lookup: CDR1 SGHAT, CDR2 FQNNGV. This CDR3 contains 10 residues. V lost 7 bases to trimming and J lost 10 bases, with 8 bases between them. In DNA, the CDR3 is TGTGCCAGCAAGGACTCGGAGCAGTTCTTC. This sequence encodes CASKDSEQFF.

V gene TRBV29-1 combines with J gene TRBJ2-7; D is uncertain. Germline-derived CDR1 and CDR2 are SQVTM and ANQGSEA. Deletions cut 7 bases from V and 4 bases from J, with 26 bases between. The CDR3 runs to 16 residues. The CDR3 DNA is TGCAGCGCCGGCGACGGCCAGACCGGGTCGCGGTACGAGCAGTACTTC. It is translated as CSAGDGQTGSRYEQYF.

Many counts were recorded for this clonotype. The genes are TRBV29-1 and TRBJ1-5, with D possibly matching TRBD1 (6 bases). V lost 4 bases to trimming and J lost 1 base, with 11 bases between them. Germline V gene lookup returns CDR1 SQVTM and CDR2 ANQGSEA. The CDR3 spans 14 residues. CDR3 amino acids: CSVAEDSSNQPQHF. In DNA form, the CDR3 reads TGCAGCGTTGCCGAGGACAGCAGCAATCAGCCCCAGCATTTT. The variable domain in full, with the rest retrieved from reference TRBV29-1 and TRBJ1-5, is SAVISQKPSRDICQRGTSLTIQCQVDSQVTMMFWYRQQPGQSLTLIATANQGSEATYESGFVIDKFPISRPNLTFSTLTVSNMSPEDSSIYLCSVAEDSSNQPQHFGDGTRLSIL.

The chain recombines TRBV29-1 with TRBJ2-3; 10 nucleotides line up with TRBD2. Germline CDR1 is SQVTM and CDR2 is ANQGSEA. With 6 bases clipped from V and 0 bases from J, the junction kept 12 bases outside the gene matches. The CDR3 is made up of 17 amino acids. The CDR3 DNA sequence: TGCAGCGTCGGTGCGACTAGCGGGCTAACTAGCACAGATACGCAGTATTTT. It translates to CSVGATSGLTSTDTQYF.

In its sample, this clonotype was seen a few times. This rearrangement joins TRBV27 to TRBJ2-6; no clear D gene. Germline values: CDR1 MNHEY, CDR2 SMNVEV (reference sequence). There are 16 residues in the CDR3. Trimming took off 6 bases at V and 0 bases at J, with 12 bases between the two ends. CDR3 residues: CASRSVKGSGANVLTF. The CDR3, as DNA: TGTGCCAGCAGGTCGGTTAAGGGCTCTGGGGCCAACGTCCTGACTTTC. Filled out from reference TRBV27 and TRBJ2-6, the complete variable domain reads EAQVTQNPRYLITVTGKKLTVTCSQNMNHEYMSWYRQDPGLGLRQIYYSMNVEVTDKGDVPEGYKVSRKEKRNFPLILESPSPNQTSLYFCASRSVKGSGANVLTFGAGSRLTVL.

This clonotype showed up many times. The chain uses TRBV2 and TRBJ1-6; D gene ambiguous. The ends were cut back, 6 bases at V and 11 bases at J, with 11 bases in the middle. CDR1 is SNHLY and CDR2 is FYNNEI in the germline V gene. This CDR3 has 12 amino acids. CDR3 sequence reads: CASRAARPPLHF. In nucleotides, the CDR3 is TGTGCCAGCAGGGCCGCTAGGCCACCCCTCCACTTT.

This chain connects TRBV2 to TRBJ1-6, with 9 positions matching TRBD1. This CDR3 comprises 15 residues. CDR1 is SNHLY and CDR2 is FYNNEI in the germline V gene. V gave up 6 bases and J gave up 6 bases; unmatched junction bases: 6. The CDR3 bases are TGTGCCAGCAGCCAAGAGACAGGGGGTAATTCACCCCTCCACTTT. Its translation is CASSQETGGNSPLHF.

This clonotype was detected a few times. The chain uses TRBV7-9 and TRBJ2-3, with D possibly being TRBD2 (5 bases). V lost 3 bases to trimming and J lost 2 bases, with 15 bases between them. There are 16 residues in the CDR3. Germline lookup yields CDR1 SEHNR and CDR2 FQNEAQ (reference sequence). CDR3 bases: TGTGCCAGCAGCTTTTACAGCGGCTATGACACAGATACGCAGTATTTT. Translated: CASSFYSGYDTDTQYF. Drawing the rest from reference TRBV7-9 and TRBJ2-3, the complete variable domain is DTGVSQNPRHKITKRGQNVTFRCDPISEHNRLYWYRQTLGQGPEFLTYFQNEAQLEKSRLLSDRFSAERPKGSFSTLEIQRTEQGDSAMYLCASSFYSGYDTDTQYFGPGTRLTVL.

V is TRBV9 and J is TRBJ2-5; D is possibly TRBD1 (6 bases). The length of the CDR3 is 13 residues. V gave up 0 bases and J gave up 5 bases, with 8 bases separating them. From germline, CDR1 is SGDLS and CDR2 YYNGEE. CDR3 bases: TGTGCCAGCAGCGTAGCCAGGGGTGAGACCCAGTACTTC. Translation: CASSVARGETQYF.

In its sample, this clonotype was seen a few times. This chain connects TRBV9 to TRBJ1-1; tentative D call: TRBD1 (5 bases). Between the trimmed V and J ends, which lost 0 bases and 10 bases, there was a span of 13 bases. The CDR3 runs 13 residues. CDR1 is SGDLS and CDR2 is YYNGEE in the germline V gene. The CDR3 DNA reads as TGTGCCAGCAGCGTAGGGACGGGCGGGGCAGCTTTCTTT. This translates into CASSVGTGGAAFF.

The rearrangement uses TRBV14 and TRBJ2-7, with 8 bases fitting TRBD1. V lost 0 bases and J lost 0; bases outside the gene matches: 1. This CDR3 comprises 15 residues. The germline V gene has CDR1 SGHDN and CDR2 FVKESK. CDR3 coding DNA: TGTGCCAGCAGCCAAGACAGGGGGCCCTCCTACGAGCAGTACTTC. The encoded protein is CASSQDRGPSYEQYF.

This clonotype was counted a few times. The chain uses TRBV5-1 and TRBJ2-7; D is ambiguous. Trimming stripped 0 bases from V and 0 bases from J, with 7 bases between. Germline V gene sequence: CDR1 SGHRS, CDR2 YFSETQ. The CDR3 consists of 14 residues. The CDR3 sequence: CASSLEGPSYEQYF. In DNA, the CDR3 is TGCGCCAGCAGCTTGGAAGGGCCCTCCTACGAGCAGTACTTC.

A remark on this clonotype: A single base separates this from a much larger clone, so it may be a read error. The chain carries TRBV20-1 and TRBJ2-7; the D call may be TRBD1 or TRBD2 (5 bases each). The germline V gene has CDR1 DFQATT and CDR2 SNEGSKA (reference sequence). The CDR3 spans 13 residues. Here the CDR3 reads CSARAGTYYGQYF. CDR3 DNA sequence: TGCAGTGCTCGGGCTGGGACCTACTACGGGCAGTACTTC.

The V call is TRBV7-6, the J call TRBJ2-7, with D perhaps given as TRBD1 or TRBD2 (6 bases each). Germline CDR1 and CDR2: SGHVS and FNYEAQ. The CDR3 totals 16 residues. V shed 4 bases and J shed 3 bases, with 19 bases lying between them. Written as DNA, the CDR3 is TGTGCCAGCAGCTGGGGGGACACCGAGCGCTACTACGAGCAGTACTTC. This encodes CASSWGDTERYYEQYF.

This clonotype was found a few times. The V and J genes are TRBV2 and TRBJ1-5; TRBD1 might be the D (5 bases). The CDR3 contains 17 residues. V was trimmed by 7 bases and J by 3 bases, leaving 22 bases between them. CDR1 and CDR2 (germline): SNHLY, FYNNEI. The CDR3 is CASKESSGLSPNQPQHF. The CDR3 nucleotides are TGTGCCAGCAAGGAGAGCTCGGGACTATCCCCCAATCAGCCCCAGCATTTT.

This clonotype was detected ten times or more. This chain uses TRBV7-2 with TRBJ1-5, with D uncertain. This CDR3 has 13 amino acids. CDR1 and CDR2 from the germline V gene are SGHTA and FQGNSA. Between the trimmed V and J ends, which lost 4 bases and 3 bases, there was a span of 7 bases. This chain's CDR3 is CASSYRDNQPQHF. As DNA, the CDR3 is TGTGCCAGCAGCTATCGGGACAATCAGCCCCAGCATTTT.